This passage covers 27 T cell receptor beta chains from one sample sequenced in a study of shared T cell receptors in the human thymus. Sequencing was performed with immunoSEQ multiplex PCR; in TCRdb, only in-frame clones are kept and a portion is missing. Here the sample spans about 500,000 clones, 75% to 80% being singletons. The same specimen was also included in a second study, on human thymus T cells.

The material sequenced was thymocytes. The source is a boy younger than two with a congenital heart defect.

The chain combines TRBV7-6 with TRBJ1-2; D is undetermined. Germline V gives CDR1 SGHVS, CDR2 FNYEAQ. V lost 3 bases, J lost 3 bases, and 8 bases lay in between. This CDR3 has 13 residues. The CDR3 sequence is CASSLSVDYGYTF. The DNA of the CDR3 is TGTGCCAGCAGCTTGAGTGTCGACTATGGCTACACCTTC.

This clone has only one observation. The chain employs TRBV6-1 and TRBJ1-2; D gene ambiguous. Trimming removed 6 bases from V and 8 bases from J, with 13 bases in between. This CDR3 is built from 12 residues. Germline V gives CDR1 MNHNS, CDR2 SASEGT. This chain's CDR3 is CASRYAPPGYTF. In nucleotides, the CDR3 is TGTGCCAGCAGATACGCGCCGCCGGGCTACACCTTC.

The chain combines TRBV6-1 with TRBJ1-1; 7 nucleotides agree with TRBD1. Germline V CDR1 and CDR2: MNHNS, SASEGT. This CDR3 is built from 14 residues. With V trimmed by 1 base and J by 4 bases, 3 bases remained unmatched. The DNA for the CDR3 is TGTGCCAGCAGTGAAGTCCGGGACAGCACTGAAGCTTTCTTT. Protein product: CASSEVRDSTEAFF.

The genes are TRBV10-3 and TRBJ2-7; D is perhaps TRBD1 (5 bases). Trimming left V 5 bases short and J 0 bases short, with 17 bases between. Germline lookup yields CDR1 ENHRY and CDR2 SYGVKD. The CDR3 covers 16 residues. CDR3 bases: TGTGCCATCAGTAAGGTGGGGCCGTATAGCTCCTACGAGCAGTACTTC. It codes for CAISKVGPYSSYEQYF.

The CDR3 nucleotides are TGTGCCAGCAGTGACCAGGACAGTAATTCACCCCTCCACTTT. Protein sequence: CASSDQDSNSPLHF. This chain joins TRBV25-1 and TRBJ1-6; D possibly corresponds to TRBD1 (6 bases). The CDR3 sequence is 14 residues long. The V end lost 3 bases, the J end lost 6 bases, and 9 bases lay between the germline ends. Germline V gene sequence: CDR1 MGHDK, CDR2 SYGVNS. The entire variable domain, with the rest obtained from reference TRBV25-1 and TRBJ1-6, is as follows: EADIYQTPRYLVIGTGKKITLECSQTMGHDKMYWYQQDPGMELHLIHYSYGVNSTEKGDLSSESTVSRIRTEHFPLTLESARPSHTSQYLCASSDQDSNSPLHFGNGTRLTVT.

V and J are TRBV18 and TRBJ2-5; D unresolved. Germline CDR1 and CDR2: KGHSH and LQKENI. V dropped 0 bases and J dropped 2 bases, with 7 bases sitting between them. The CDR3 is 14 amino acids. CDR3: CASSPPSRQETQYF. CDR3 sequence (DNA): TGTGCCAGCTCACCACCGAGCAGGCAAGAGACCCAGTACTTC.

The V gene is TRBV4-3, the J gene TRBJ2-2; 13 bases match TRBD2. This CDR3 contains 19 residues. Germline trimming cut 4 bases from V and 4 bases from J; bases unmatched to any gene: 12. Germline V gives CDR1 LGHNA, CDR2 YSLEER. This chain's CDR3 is CASSPRTSGSRRGTGELFF. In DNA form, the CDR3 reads TGCGCCAGCAGCCCTCGGACTAGCGGGAGTAGGCGAGGCACCGGGGAGCTGTTTTTT.

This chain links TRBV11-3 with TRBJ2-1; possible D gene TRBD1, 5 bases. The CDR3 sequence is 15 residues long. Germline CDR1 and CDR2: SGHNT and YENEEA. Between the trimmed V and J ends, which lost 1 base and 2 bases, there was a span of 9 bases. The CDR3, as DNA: TGTGCCAGCAGCTTAGGTCGGACAACCTACAATGAGCAGTTCTTC. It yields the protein CASSLGRTTYNEQFF.

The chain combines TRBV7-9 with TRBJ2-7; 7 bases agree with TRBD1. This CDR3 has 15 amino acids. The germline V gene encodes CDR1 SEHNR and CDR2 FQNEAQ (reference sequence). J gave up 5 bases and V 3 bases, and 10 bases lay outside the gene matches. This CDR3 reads CASSFPTGTVHEQYF. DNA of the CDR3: TGTGCCAGCAGCTTTCCGACAGGGACGGTCCACGAGCAGTACTTC.

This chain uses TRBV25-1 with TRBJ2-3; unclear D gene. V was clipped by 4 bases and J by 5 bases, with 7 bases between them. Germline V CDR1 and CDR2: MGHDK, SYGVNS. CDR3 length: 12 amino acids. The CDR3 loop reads CASSGLLDTQYF. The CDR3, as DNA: TGTGCCAGCAGTGGTCTATTAGATACGCAGTATTTT.

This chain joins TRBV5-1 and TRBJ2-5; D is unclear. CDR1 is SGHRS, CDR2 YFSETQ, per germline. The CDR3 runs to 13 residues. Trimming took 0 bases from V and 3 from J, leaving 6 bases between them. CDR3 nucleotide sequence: TGCGCCAGCAGCTTGGCTGCGGAAGAGACCCAGTACTTC. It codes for CASSLAAEETQYF.

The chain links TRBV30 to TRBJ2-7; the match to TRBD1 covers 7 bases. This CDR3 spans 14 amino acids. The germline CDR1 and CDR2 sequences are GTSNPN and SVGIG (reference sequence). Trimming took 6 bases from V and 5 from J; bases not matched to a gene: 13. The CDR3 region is CACTPDRVINEQYF. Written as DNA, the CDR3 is TGTGCCTGTACACCCGACAGGGTCATCAACGAGCAGTACTTC. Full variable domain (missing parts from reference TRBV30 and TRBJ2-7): SQTIHQWPATLVQPVGSPLSLECTVEGTSNPNLYWYRQAAGRGLQLLFYSVGIGQISSEVPQNLSASRPQDRQFILSSKKLLLSDSGFYLCACTPDRVINEQYFGPGTRLTVT.

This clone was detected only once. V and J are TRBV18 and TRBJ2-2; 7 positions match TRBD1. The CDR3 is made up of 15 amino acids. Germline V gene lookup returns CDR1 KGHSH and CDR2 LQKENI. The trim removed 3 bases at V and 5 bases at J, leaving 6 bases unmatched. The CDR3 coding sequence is TGTGCCAGCTCACCTCCGGGACAGCCTACCGGGGAGCTGTTTTTT. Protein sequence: CASSPPGQPTGELFF.

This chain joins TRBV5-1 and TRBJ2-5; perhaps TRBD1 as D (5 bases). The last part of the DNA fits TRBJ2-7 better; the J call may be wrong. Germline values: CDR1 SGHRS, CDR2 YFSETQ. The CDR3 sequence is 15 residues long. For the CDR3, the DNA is TGCGCCAGCAGCTTAGTAGGGGCTTCGGTCTACGAGCAGTACTTC. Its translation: CASSLVGASVYEQYF.

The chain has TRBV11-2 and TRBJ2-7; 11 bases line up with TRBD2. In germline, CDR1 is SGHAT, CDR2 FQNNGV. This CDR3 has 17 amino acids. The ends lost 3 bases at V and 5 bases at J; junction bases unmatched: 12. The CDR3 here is CASSFDPTSGRLDEQYF. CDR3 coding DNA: TGTGCCAGCAGCTTCGACCCTACTAGCGGGAGACTCGACGAGCAGTACTTC.

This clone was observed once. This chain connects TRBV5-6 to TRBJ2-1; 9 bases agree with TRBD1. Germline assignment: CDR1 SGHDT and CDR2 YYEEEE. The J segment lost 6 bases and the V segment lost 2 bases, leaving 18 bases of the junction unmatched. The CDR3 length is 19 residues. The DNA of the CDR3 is TGTGCCAGCAGCTTCGGGACAGGGAAAAAGTGGCGGGAGCCCAATGAGCAGTTCTTC. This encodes CASSFGTGKKWREPNEQFF.

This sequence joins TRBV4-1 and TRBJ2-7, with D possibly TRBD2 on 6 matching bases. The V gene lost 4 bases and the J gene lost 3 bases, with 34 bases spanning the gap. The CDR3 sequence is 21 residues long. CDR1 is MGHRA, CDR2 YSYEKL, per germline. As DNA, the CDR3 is TGCGCCAGCAGCCCCCAGGGCGCGGGGATTACCAAGAACGTCAGGGTCTACGAGCAGTACTTC. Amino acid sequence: CASSPQGAGITKNVRVYEQYF.

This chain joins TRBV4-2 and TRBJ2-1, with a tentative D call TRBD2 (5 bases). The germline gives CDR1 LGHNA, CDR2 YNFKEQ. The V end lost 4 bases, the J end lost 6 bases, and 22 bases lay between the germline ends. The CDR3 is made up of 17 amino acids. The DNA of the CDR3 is TGTGCCAGCAGCCCGAAAAGGGCTAGCAGGTCCCCCAATGAGCAGTTCTTC. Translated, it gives CASSPKRASRSPNEQFF.

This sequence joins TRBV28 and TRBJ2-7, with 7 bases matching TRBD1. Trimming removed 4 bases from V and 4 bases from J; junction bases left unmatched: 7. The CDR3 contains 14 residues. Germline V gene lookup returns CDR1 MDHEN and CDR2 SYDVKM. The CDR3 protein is CASSSRQGWYEQYF. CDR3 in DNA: TGTGCCAGCAGTTCCCGACAGGGTTGGTACGAGCAGTACTTC. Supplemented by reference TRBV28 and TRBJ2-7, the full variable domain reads DVKVTQSSRYLVKRTGEKVFLECVQDMDHENMFWYRQDPGLGLRLIYFSYDVKMKEKGDIPEGYSVSREKKERFSLILESASTNQTSMYLCASSSRQGWYEQYFGPGTRLTVT.

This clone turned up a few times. The CDR3 loop reads CASSNLAGGGRASKNSYEQYF. In DNA, the CDR3 is TGTGCCAGCAGCAATCTAGCGGGCGGCGGGAGGGCCTCCAAGAACTCCTACGAGCAGTACTTC. The chain links TRBV21-1 to TRBJ2-7; the DNA was not used to check the table's D call, TRBD2. TRBV21-1 is marked as a pseudogene. The CDR3 loop spans 21 amino acids.

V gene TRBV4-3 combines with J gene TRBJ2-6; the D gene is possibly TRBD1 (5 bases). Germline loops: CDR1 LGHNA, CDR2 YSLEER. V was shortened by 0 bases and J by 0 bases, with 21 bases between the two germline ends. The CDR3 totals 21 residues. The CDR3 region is CASSQDRASGFQHSGANVLTF. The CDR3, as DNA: TGCGCCAGCAGCCAAGACAGGGCCTCAGGGTTCCAACACTCTGGGGCCAACGTCCTGACTTTC.

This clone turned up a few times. CDR3 in amino acids: CASSPPTATYEQYF. The DNA of the CDR3 is TGTGCCAGTAGTCCCCCGACAGCGACCTACGAGCAGTACTTC. The rearrangement uses TRBV19 and TRBJ2-7, with a weak D call TRBD1 (5 bases). Trimming left V 5 bases short and J 2 bases short, with 13 bases between. Germline V gene lookup returns CDR1 LNHDA and CDR2 SQIVND (reference sequence). The CDR3 runs 14 residues.

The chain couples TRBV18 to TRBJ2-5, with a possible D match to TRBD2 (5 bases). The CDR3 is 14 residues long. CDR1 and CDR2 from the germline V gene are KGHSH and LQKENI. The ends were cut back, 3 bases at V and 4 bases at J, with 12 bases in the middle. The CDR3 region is CASSPGSSLETQYF. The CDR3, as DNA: TGTGCCAGCTCACCCGGTTCTAGCCTAGAGACCCAGTACTTC.

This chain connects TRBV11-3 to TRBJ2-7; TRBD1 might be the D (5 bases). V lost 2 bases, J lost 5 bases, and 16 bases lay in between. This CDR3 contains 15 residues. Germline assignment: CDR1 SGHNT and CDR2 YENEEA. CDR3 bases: TGTGCCAGCAGCTTACACAGGACCCCCCCTAACGAGCAGTACTTC. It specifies CASSLHRTPPNEQYF.

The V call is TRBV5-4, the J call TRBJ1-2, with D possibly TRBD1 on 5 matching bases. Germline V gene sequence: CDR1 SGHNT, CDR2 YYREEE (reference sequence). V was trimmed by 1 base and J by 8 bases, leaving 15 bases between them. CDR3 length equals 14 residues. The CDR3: CASSLPGPAGGYTF. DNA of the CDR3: TGTGCCAGCAGCTTGCCGGGACCAGCGGGGGGCTACACCTTC. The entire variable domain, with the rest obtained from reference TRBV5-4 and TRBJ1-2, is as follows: ETGVTQSPTHLIKTRGQQVTLRCSSQSGHNTVSWYQQALGQGPQFIFQYYREEENGRGNFPPRFSGLQFPNYSSELNVNALELDDSALYLCASSLPGPAGGYTFGSGTRLTVV.

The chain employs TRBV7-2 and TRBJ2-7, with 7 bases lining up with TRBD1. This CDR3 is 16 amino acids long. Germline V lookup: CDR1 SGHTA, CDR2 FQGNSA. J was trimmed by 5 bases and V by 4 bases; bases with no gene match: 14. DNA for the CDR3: TGTGCCAGCAGCTCGTTGAAGGGGGCAGCTCGGGACGAGCAGTACTTC. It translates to CASSSLKGAARDEQYF.

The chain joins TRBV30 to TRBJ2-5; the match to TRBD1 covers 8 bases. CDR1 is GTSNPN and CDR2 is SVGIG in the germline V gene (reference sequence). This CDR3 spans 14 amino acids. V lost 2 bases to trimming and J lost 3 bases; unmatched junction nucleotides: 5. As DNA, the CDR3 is TGTGCCTGGAGTCGGGACAGGCCTAAAGAGACCCAGTACTTC. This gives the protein CAWSRDRPKETQYF.